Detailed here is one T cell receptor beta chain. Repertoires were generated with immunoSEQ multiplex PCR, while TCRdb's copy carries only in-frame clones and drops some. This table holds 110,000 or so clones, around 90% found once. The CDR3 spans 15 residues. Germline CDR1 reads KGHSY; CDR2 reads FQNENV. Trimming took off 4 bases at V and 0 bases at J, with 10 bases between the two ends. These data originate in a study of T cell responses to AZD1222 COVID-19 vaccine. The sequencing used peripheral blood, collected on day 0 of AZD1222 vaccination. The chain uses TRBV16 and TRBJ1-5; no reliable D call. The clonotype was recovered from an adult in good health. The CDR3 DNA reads TGTGCCAGCAGCCCGGACGGGGATAGCAATCAGCCCCAGCATTTT. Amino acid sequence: CASSPDGDSNQPQHF.